These 19 T cell receptor beta chains came from one sample sequenced in a study of blood T cell repertoires in COVID-19. Assay used: immunoSEQ multiplex PCR; TCRdb lists only in-frame clones, some missing. This table holds 95,000 or so clones, more than 80% found once. Sequenced sample: peripheral blood. These receptors originate from a human donor in a cohort sampled during active COVID-19.

The genes are TRBV7-3 and TRBJ2-1; the D gene is possibly TRBD1 (6 bases). Germline V lookup: CDR1 SGHTA, CDR2 FQGTGA. This CDR3 has 15 residues. The ends were cut back, 5 bases at V and 6 bases at J, with 17 bases in the middle. CDR3 amino acids: CASSPATGLGNEQFF. In DNA form, the CDR3 reads TGTGCCAGCAGCCCAGCTACAGGGCTGGGCAATGAGCAGTTCTTC.

The chain is built from TRBV6-6 and TRBJ1-3; possibly TRBD1 for D (5 bases). CDR1 is MNHNY and CDR2 is SVGAGI in the germline V gene (reference sequence). V lost 10 bases, J lost 3 bases, and 16 bases lay in between. This CDR3 is built from 14 residues. This CDR3 reads CATIGGGFGNTIYF. In DNA, the CDR3 is TGTGCCACTATCGGGGGTGGATTTGGAAACACCATATATTTT.

The gene calls are TRBV15 and TRBJ2-5, with no clear D. V lost 1 base, J lost 2 bases, and 11 bases lay in between. Germline V gene sequence: CDR1 LNHNV, CDR2 YYDKDF (reference sequence). CDR3 length equals 15 residues. CDR3 nucleotides: TGTGCCACCAGCAGAGTTCGGCAGGATCAAGAGACCCAGTACTTC. Translating gives CATSRVRQDQETQYF.

The chain recombines TRBV19 with TRBJ1-4, with D possibly matching TRBD1 (6 bases). The germline V gene has CDR1 LNHDA and CDR2 SQIVND (reference sequence). Trimming cost V 7 bases and J 12 bases, with 18 bases left between them. The CDR3 has 13 amino acids. The CDR3 nucleotides read TGTGCCAGTATGGCCCGACAGGTTCGAGAACTGTTTTTT. It codes for CASMARQVRELFF.

The V call is TRBV5-1, the J call TRBJ1-2; a weak D match, TRBD1 (6 bases). Trimming took 4 bases from V and 7 from J, leaving 17 bases between them. Germline CDR1 and CDR2: SGHRS and YFSETQ. The CDR3 has 14 amino acids. The CDR3 nucleotides read TGCGCCAGCAGCGATCTTACAGGGAAGGCTGGCTACACCTTC. Residues: CASSDLTGKAGYTF.

The chain combines TRBV6-6 with TRBJ2-7; 7 nucleotides match TRBD1. V shed 2 bases and J 1 base; nucleotides not matched to a gene: 2. Germline V gene lookup returns CDR1 MNHNY and CDR2 SVGAGI (reference sequence). There are 14 residues in the CDR3. The chain's CDR3 is CASSYPGQSYEQYF. In nucleotides, the CDR3 is TGTGCCAGCAGTTACCCGGGACAGTCCTACGAGCAGTACTTC.

The rearrangement joins TRBV12-5 to TRBJ2-7, with 9 bases identical to TRBD1. V lost 4 bases, J lost 2 bases, and 12 bases stayed unmatched. Germline CDR1 LGHNT, CDR2 FRNRAP. The CDR3 extends over 17 amino acids. DNA of the CDR3: TGTGCTAGTGGTTACCCGTATTCCGGGACAGGGCCCTACGAGCAGTACTTC. This sequence encodes CASGYPYSGTGPYEQYF.

The rearrangement joins TRBV4-3 to TRBJ1-5, with 8 nucleotides matching TRBD1. The CDR3 spans 19 residues. Trimming at V came to 3 bases and at J to 8 bases, leaving 21 bases not matched to a gene. The germline V gene encodes CDR1 LGHNA and CDR2 YSLEER. The CDR3 spells CASSQEGLSGTGAYEPQHF. CDR3 sequence (DNA): TGCGCCAGCAGCCAGGAGGGGCTTAGTGGGACAGGCGCCTATGAGCCCCAGCATTTT.

This chain links TRBV9 with TRBJ2-2; D gene unclear. V lost 0 bases to trimming and J lost 0 bases, with 18 bases between them. Germline V gene lookup returns CDR1 SGDLS and CDR2 YYNGEE. The CDR3 spans 19 residues. The CDR3 region is CASSVAPFAARPNTGELFF. CDR3 sequence (DNA): TGTGCCAGCAGCGTAGCCCCCTTCGCGGCCCGGCCGAACACCGGGGAGCTGTTTTTT.

DNA of the CDR3: TGTGCCAGCACGGGACTAGCGGGAGAATTGGGCGGGGAGCTGTTTTTT. This codes for CASTGLAGELGGELFF. The V and J genes are TRBV2 and TRBJ2-2, with 14 positions matching TRBD2. After removal of 7 bases from V and 7 bases from J, the junction contained 8 bases not matched to a gene. The V gene's germline CDR1 is SNHLY and CDR2 FYNNEI. The CDR3 loop spans 16 amino acids. Combining the CDR3 with reference TRBV2 and TRBJ2-2 gives the whole variable domain EPEVTQTPSHQVTQMGQEVILRCVPISNHLYFYWYRQILGQKVEFLVSFYNNEISEKSEIFDDQFSVERPDGSNFTLKIRSTKLEDSAMYFCASTGLAGELGGELFFGEGSRLTVL.

This chain links TRBV4-1 with TRBJ2-1, with D perhaps TRBD1 (5 bases). There are 13 residues in the CDR3. Per germline, CDR1 MGHRA and CDR2 YSYEKL. The ends were cut back, 4 bases at V and 8 bases at J, with 12 bases in the middle. The CDR3: CASSRQGGDEQFF. CDR3 bases: TGCGCCAGCAGCCGTCAGGGTGGCGATGAGCAGTTCTTC.

The chain carries TRBV6-5 and TRBJ1-5; 8 bases are shared with TRBD1. V lost 4 bases and J lost 3; bases outside the gene matches: 2. This CDR3 contains 14 residues. The germline gives CDR1 MNHEY, CDR2 SVGAGI. The CDR3 loop is CASSWTGSNQPQHF. DNA for the CDR3: TGTGCCAGCAGTTGGACAGGGTCCAATCAGCCCCAGCATTTT.

In this sample, this clone turned up many times. The V gene is TRBV7-9, the J gene TRBJ2-3, with unresolved D. Germline assignment: CDR1 SEHNR and CDR2 FQNEAQ (reference sequence). The CDR3 runs to 16 residues. The V gene lost 1 base and the J gene lost 1 base, with 12 bases spanning the gap. CDR3: CASSLDPNGGTDTQYF. DNA for the CDR3: TGTGCCAGCAGCTTAGACCCAAATGGAGGCACAGATACGCAGTATTTT.

The V call is TRBV5-1, the J call TRBJ1-1; 7 nucleotides agree with TRBD1. The CDR3 has 14 amino acids. In germline, CDR1 is SGHRS, CDR2 YFSETQ. V shed 1 base, J shed 7 bases, and the junction held 7 bases outside the gene matches. CDR3 in amino acids: CASSLSGRGDEAFF. CDR3 sequence (DNA): TGCGCCAGCAGCTTGAGCGGCAGGGGGGATGAAGCTTTCTTT.

J is TRBJ1-4 and V is TRBV28; maybe TRBD1 (6 bases). Germline V gives CDR1 MDHEN, CDR2 SYDVKM. V was clipped by 7 bases and J by 2 bases, with 23 bases between them. The CDR3 loop spans 18 amino acids. CDR3 loop: CASTQSKRGYWTNEKLFF. The DNA of the CDR3 is TGTGCCAGCACCCAATCAAAGAGGGGGTATTGGACTAATGAAAAACTGTTTTTT.

The CDR3: CASSQGQGAPNEKLFF. The DNA for the CDR3 is TGTGCCAGCAGCCAGGGACAGGGGGCTCCTAATGAAAAACTGTTTTTT. The gene calls are TRBV7-9 and TRBJ1-4; 12 bases map to TRBD1. Germline V gene sequence: CDR1 SEHNR, CDR2 FQNEAQ (reference sequence). V lost 5 bases to trimming and J lost 3 bases; unmatched junction nucleotides: 4. This CDR3 spans 16 amino acids.

The chain uses TRBV6-5 and TRBJ2-4; D is ambiguous. This CDR3 is 13 amino acids long. Germline CDR1 reads MNHEY; CDR2 reads SVGAGI. V was clipped by 4 bases and J by 5 bases, with 9 bases between them. The CDR3 region is CASSSVQENIQYF. The CDR3 DNA is TGTGCCAGCAGTTCAGTGCAGGAAAACATTCAGTACTTC.

The chain joins TRBV29-1 to TRBJ1-1; 7 bases align to TRBD1. The CDR3 is made up of 12 amino acids. Germline CDR1 SQVTM, CDR2 ANQGSEA. The V gene end was trimmed by 6 bases and the J gene end by 6 bases; junction bases not matched to a gene: 7. CDR3 DNA: TGCAGCGTCATGACAGGGAAAGCTGAAGCTTTCTTT. Translated, it gives CSVMTGKAEAFF.

The chain links TRBV3-1 (or the pseudogene TRBV3-2) to TRBJ1-2; D is undetermined. This CDR3 spans 18 amino acids. V gave up 0 bases and J gave up 1 base, with 18 bases separating them. Germline loops: CDR1 LGHDT, CDR2 YNNKEL (reference sequence). CDR3 amino acids: CASSQEAVGGRFNYGYTF. In nucleotides, the CDR3 is TGTGCCAGCAGCCAAGAAGCCGTTGGAGGGAGGTTTAACTATGGCTACACCTTC.